This TCR beta chain was recovered during a study of T cells in Graves' hyperthyroidism and ophthalmopathy. Points from the study as a whole: For ophthalmopathy, model prediction preceded onset by a median roughly 6.2 months. Most expanded thyroid clonotypes above 0.001 recurred in blood.

Authors of the study amplified TCR beta CDR3 regions from RNA transcripts. HTBI primers were used for first-round RT-PCR of the TCR CDR3. TCRdb re-derived calls from the multiplex PCR reads in MiXCR, one entry per CDR3 protein. The sample gives over 350,000 distinct CDR3 sequences, under 15% of which show up once; around 14% is in the top ten. This clonotype was picked up many times. Its target is unknown. Any patient presenting with uncontrolled infection, other autoimmune disease, pregnancy or lactation was left out. Sequenced sample: blood. The sequence was obtained from a young man with Graves' ophthalmopathy.

The CDR3 DNA is TGTGCCAGCAGCTCCCGGGGTAAGACCTACGAGCAGTACTTC. Protein product: CASSSRGKTYEQYF. This chain uses TRBV7-8 with TRBJ2-7, with D perhaps TRBD2 (5 bases). CDR1 is SGHVS and CDR2 is FQNEAQ in the germline V gene. The CDR3 is made up of 14 amino acids. Trimming left V 4 bases short and J 2 bases short, with 12 bases between.